This T cell receptor (beta chain) was profiled in a study of response to subunit inactivated influenza vaccine. Remarks on this clonotype: The target antigen is unknown.

Each CDR3 protein gets one entry after TCRdb re-called the RT-PCR reads with MiXCR. Counted here are 400,000 to 650,000 distinct CDR3 sequences, more than 7% occurring once; the ten biggest clones make up less than 15%. Study-wide findings and caveats: Authors proposed each seasonal influenza vaccination draws in few new T cells.

The trim removed 5 bases at V and 2 bases at J, leaving 0 bases unmatched. CDR1 is DFQATT and CDR2 is SNEGSKA in the germline V gene (reference sequence). CDR3 length equals 13 residues. The J gene is TRBJ2-7, the V gene TRBV20-1; the match to TRBD2 covers 13 bases. The receptor was derived from a man aged 45 to 70 who received an inactivated influenza vaccine. Sequenced material: PBMCs from blood, taken around 25 months after vaccination. The CDR3 DNA reads as TGCAGTGCTGGGACTAGCGGGGCCTACGAGCAGTACTTC. Its protein product is CSAGTSGAYEQYF.